This T cell receptor (beta chain) was obtained from a study of T-cell reconstitution after alpha-beta-depleted transplantation in children. Study-wide points: Alpha-beta T cells present about two months after transplant were reported to originate from several hundred expanded graft clones. Newly generated T cells supplied most T-cell counts and diversity one year post-transplant.

Preparation of the TCRbeta library used unique molecular identifiers. TCRdb ran MiXCR on the PCR reads and lists one entry per CDR3 protein. Altogether 600,000 to 700,000 distinct CDR3 sequences are present, 13% being singletons, with the ten largest covering about 0.77%. The CDR3 runs 15 residues. Trimming removed 0 bases from V and 4 bases from J, with 16 bases in between. The germline CDR1 and CDR2 sequences are DFQATT and SNEGSKA (reference sequence). This clonotype was counted ten times or more. The antigen is undetermined. This chain joins TRBV20-1 and TRBJ2-7, with D hard to call. Sequenced material: PBMCs, taken before TCRalphabeta/CD19-depleted stem cell transplant. The receptor was isolated from a girl aged 2 to 10 with congenital amegakaryocytic thrombocytopenia, due to receive a stem cell transplant. The CDR3 here is CSAREARKGRYEQYF. In nucleotides, the CDR3 is TGCAGTGCTAGAGAAGCACGGAAAGGGCGTTACGAGCAGTACTTC.